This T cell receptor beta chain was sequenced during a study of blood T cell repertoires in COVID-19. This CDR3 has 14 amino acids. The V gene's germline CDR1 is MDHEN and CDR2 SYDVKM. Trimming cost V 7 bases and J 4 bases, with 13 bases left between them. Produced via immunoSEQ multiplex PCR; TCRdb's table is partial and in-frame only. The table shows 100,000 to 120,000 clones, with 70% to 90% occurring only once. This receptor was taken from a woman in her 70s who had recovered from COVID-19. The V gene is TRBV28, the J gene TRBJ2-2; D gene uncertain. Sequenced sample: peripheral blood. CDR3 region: CASKALGLTGELFF. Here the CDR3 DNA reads TGTGCCAGCAAGGCCTTGGGCCTCACCGGGGAGCTGTTTTTT.